This T cell receptor (beta chain) was documented in a study of T-cell memory formation after mild COVID-19 listed by TCRdb under 2021. For the study in its entirety: TCR sequence clusters from the two donors were largely donor specific. In a couple of donors, T-cell clones that expanded and contracted after mild COVID-19 were followed by sequencing TCRalpha and TCRbeta repertoires longitudinally. The cohort comprised two young, previously healthy adult volunteers, one female and one male. The full study reports these points: Clones that contracted from day 15 to 85 showed balanced CD4/CD8 phenotypes, whereas a second wave of clones that expanded from day 15 to 37 leaned towards CD4+. Contracting CD4+ clones turned up mainly in the CM and EM memory subsets, whereas EMRA was where CD8+ clones were enriched. SARS-CoV-2 specificity was not confirmed for the second-wave clones peaking on day 37. The detection of some responding clones in pre-infection memory suggests that pre-existing cross-reactive memory T cells joined the SARS-CoV-2 response. The study covered only a couple of mild cases, and larger cohorts including severe cases with pre-infection samples were considered necessary.

This clonotype has a count of ten or more. The antigen it binds to is not known. Per-nucleotide qualities are absent, and no much larger clonotype sits a single base away. Sequencing was carried out with an Illumina NovaSeq 6000. cDNA libraries for TCRalpha and TCRbeta were prepared by 5'RACE using constant-segment primers, with sample barcodes and unique molecular identifiers added. Trizol reagent was used to extract RNA from every sample. Amplification of the libraries took two PCR steps, and the second step added a second sample barcode plus Illumina TruSeq adapters. Sequencing of libraries was performed on an Illumina NovaSeq with 2 x 150 bp paired-end reads. As for how the authors treated the data: The reads were demultiplexed and collapsed into UMI-guided consensus sequences using migec v1.2.7. Using mixcr v2.1.11, UMI consensuses were aligned to TRA and TRB V and J templates and then assembled into clonotypes. A clonotype was counted as expanded or contracted only if both edgeR and NoisET called the change significant, with noise models trained on biological replicates. For edgeR calls, the thresholds were a false discovery rate-adjusted p below 0.01 and a log2 fold-change of 1. As an exploratory analysis of dynamics, PCA with hierarchical clustering was applied to max-normalized trajectories of the 1000 most abundant clonotypes. Each responding clone was given a CD4 or CD8 phenotype based on the CD4+ and CD8+ repertoires, which had been sequenced separately. Using fastp at Q25 and MiXCR, TCRdb reprocessed the public reads and kept productive beta chains. Under each unique CDR3 protein, matching rows form one entry showing the most common genes and DNA. The V and J calls were not made by the authors but by TCRdb's processing. Across this sample there are roughly 480,000 distinct CDR3 sequences, with more than 20% seen only once. The top ten clones comprise about an eighth of the sample.

PBMCs were isolated by Ficoll-Paque density gradient centrifugation. Measured from the cysteine to the phenylalanine, the CDR3 is 14 residues long. Only the CDR3 DNA is retained, 42 bases long and in frame from the first base. V drops 4 bases and J drops 4 bases, leaving 14 bases in between. Looking up the germline V gene yields CDR1 MGHRA and CDR2 YSYEKL. The sequencing sample was made of PBMCs or a T cell subset sorted from them (not recorded which). This chain joins TRBV4-1 to TRBJ2-7; TRBD1 might be the D gene, on 6 matching bases. The sequence came from an adult woman who had mild COVID-19 (a few samples of this study predate the infection). The sample titles of this study are shuffled in the database, so cell type and time point are left out; the donor was told from shared clones. The nucleotides are TGCGCCAGCAGCCGTGGCAGGGGTGTTTACGAGCAGTACTTC. The encoded protein is CASSRGRGVYEQYF.